This TCR beta chain appears in the sequencing data of a study of shared clonotypes between healthy human individuals. The protocol was immunoSEQ multiplex PCR, while the TCRdb copy is restricted to in-frame clones and leaves out a portion. Of over 2 million clones listed, roughly 96% are singletons. This receptor was obtained from a young man in good health. The sequenced material came from naive CD4+ T cells sorted from blood. Subset defined: CD45RA+ positively selected.

CDR3 DNA sequence: TGTGCCAGTAGTCAGGTCTCCTATGGCTACACCTTC. Translating gives CASSQVSYGYTF. V gene TRBV19 combines with J gene TRBJ1-2; D remains unclear. The germline gives CDR1 LNHDA, CDR2 SQIVND (reference sequence). V dropped 5 bases and J dropped 4 bases, with 8 bases sitting between them. The CDR3 extends over 12 amino acids.